The clone carrying this T cell receptor (beta chain) was seen just once. This CDR3 is built from 12 residues. Germline CDR1 and CDR2: SNHLY and FYNNEI. Between the trimmed V and J ends, which lost 8 bases and 7 bases, there was a span of 9 bases. These data come from a study of T cell changes during pregnancy in multiple sclerosis. Measured with immunoSEQ multiplex PCR; TCRdb has only the in-frame clones, and not every one. The sample lists some 80,000 clones; approximately 89% were seen once. The sequenced sample was peripheral blood, obtained in the first trimester of pregnancy. The gene calls are TRBV2 and TRBJ1-6; perhaps TRBD1 as D (6 bases). The sequence was obtained from a female donor with multiple sclerosis, enrolled in a pregnancy study. CDR3 nucleotide sequence: TGTGCCAGCTCTACAGGGAATTCACCCCTCCACTTT. Encoded protein: CASSTGNSPLHF.